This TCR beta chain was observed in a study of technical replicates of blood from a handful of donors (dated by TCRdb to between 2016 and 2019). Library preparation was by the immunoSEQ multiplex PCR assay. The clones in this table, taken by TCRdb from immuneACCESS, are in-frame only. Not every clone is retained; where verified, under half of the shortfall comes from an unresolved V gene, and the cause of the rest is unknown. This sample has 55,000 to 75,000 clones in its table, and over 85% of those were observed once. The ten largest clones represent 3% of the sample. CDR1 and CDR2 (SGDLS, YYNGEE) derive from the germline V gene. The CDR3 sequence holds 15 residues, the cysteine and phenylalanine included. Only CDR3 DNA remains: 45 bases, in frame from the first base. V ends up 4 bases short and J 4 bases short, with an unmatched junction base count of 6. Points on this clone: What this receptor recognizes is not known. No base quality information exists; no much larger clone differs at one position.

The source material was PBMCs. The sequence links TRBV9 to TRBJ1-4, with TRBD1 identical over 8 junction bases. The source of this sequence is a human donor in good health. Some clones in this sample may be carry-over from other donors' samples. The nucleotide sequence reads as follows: TGTGCCAGCAGCTCCAGACAGGGGATTAATGAAAAACTGTTTTTT. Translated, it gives CASSSRQGINEKLFF.